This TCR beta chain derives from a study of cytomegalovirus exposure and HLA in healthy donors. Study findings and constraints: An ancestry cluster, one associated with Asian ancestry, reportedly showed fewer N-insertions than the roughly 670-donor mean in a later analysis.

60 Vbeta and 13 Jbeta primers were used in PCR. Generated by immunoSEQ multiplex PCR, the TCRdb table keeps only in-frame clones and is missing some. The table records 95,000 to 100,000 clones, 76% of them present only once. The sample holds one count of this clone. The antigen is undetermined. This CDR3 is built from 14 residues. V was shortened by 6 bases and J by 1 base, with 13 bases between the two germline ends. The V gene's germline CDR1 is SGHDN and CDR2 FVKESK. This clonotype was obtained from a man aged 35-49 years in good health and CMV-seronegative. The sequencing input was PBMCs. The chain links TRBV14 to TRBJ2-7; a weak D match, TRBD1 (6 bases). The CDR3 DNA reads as TGTGCCAGCAGGCAACAGGGTAGGTCCTACGAGCAGTACTTC. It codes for CASRQQGRSYEQYF.